The 6 T cell receptor beta chains reported below all come from one sample, sequenced in a study of T cell repertoires in cytomegalovirus infection. Each CDR3 protein is one row after TCRdb ran MiXCR on the reads. The table records around 440,000 distinct CDR3 sequences, around 10% of them present only once. The material sequenced was PBMCs. The source is a human donor in good health (CMV status not recorded). Some clones in this sample may be carry-over from other donors' samples.

The sample holds many counts of this clonotype. The V gene is TRBV7-2, the J gene TRBJ2-1, with TRBD2 matching over 7 bases. This CDR3 is 16 amino acids long. Trimming cost V 1 base and J 4 bases; bases outside gene matches: 7. Per the germline V gene, CDR1 is SGHTA and CDR2 is FQGNSA. CDR3: CASSLGFWRGYNEQFF. For the CDR3, the DNA is TGTGCCAGCAGCTTAGGTTTTTGGCGGGGGTACAATGAGCAGTTCTTC. Full variable domain (missing parts from reference TRBV7-2 and TRBJ2-1): GAGVSQSPSNKVTEKGKDVELRCDPISGHTALYWYRQSLGQGLEFLIYFQGNSAPDKSGLPSDRFSAERTGGSVSTLTIQRTQQEDSAVYLCASSLGFWRGYNEQFFGPGTRLTVL.

J is TRBJ1-1 and V is TRBV14; a possible D gene is TRBD1 (6 bases). The CDR3 contains 15 residues. V dropped 4 bases and J dropped 7 bases, with 19 bases sitting between them. Germline CDR1 reads SGHDN; CDR2 reads FVKESK. The CDR3 nucleotides are TGTGCCAGCAGCCTTAACCACAGGGTTGTTGGTGAAGCTTTCTTT. Its translation is CASSLNHRVVGEAFF.

This clonotype was counted many times. V is TRBV7-8 and J is TRBJ2-7, with 10 positions matching TRBD1. The CDR3 totals 14 residues. The germline CDR1 and CDR2 sequences are SGHVS and FQNEAQ. Trimming removed 1 base from V and 6 bases from J; junction bases left unmatched: 3. The CDR3: CASSLETGGSEQYF. The DNA for the CDR3 is TGTGCCAGCAGCTTAGAGACAGGGGGCTCCGAGCAGTACTTC.

This clonotype was seen ten or more times. The chain combines TRBV12-3 or TRBV12-4 with TRBJ1-1, with a weak D call TRBD1 (6 bases). V was pared by 7 bases and J by 4 bases, with 16 bases between. This CDR3 is built from 14 residues. As DNA, the CDR3 is TGTGCCAGCATACTTCAGGGGTTTAGCACTGAAGCTTTCTTT. It encodes CASILQGFSTEAFF.

The rearrangement joins TRBV19 to TRBJ2-2; 7 bases are a match to TRBD2. Germline CDR1 reads LNHDA; CDR2 reads SQIVND (reference sequence). V dropped 4 bases and J dropped 4; count of bases not matched to a gene: 12. This CDR3 spans 17 amino acids. The CDR3 nucleotides are TGTGCCAGTAGTAACCATGCGAGGGGAGGGCGCACCGGGGAGCTGTTTTTT. Residues: CASSNHARGGRTGELFF.

The sample holds one count of this clonotype. This sequence joins TRBV7-9 and TRBJ2-7; tentatively, D is TRBD2 (6 bases). In germline, CDR1 is SEHNR, CDR2 FQNEAQ (reference sequence). The V end was cut by 4 bases, the J end by 7 bases, with 23 bases between. The CDR3 runs 16 residues. In DNA, the CDR3 is TGTGCCAGCAGCTACTACGGGCCGGGGCGGCGGGAAGAGCAGTACTTC. It specifies CASSYYGPGRREEQYF.